This T cell receptor (beta chain) was profiled in a study of CD8 T cells in Susac syndrome. CD8+ and CD4+ T cells from blood underwent TCR beta sequencing, which was carried out in a high-throughput format. A quantity of about 0.45 to 1 ug RNA underwent reverse transcription using random hexamers. One entry per CDR3 protein, called by TCRdb with MiXCR from the immunoSEQ multiplex PCR reads. Of 150,000 to 200,000 distinct CDR3 sequences listed, less than 95% are singletons. The source material was CD4+ T cells from PBMCs. The origin of this receptor is a human donor with multiple sclerosis.

The CDR3 DNA reads TGTGCCAGCAGTCAGGAGAAGAACACTGAAGCTTTCTTT. Protein product: CASSQEKNTEAFF. The chain couples TRBV2 to TRBJ1-1, with unresolved D. This CDR3 region has 13 residues. V was trimmed by 5 bases and J by 1 base, leaving 8 bases between them. From germline, CDR1 is SNHLY and CDR2 FYNNEI.